Below are 11 T cell receptor beta chains sequenced from a single sample in a study of prognosis after radiotherapy for stage I lung cancer. With two-round multiplex PCR, TCR beta CDR3 sequences were amplified from genomic DNA. Round one of PCR was performed, and it used primers specific to each TRBV and TRBJ gene. TCRdb analysed the multiplex PCR reads with MiXCR anew, one entry per CDR3 protein. The repertoire includes around 60,000 distinct CDR3 sequences, about 26% of them detected once, and roughly 7.5% sits in the top ten. Sequences were derived from PBMCs, sampled before or after stereotactic body radiation therapy (not recorded which). These receptors all stem from a donor aged 50 or older with non-small cell lung cancer.

V gene TRBV7-2 combines with J gene TRBJ2-7, with D perhaps given as TRBD1 or TRBD2 (6 bases each). V lost 2 bases to trimming and J lost 2 bases, with 19 bases between them. There are 17 residues in the CDR3. Germline V gene lookup returns CDR1 SGHTA and CDR2 FQGNSA. CDR3 bases: TGTGCCAGCAGCTTATTAGGGGGACTGATCAATACCTACGAGCAGTACTTC. Its protein is CASSLLGGLINTYEQYF.

On this clonotype: A far larger clone lies a single base away; this is likely a read error. The chain uses TRBV6-2 or TRBV6-3 and TRBJ1-1; a possible D gene is TRBD1 (6 bases). The CDR3 totals 16 residues. Per the germline V gene, CDR1 is MNHEY and CDR2 is SVGEGT. V lost 4 bases to trimming and J lost 5 bases, with 20 bases between them. In DNA, the CDR3 is TGTGCCAGCAGTTTCGCCGGGACATCCAAGTGGACTGAAGCTTTCTTT. Translating gives CASSFAGTSKWTEAFF.

The chain has TRBV5-1 and TRBJ2-2; 8 nucleotides align to TRBD1. CDR1 SGHRS and CDR2 YFSETQ come from the germline V gene. V trimming: 7 bases; J trimming: 7 bases; junction bases outside the gene matches: 12. The CDR3 is 15 amino acids. CDR3 bases: TGCGCCAGCGGCCATAGCAGGGGGCCGATCGGGGAGCTGTTTTTT. This codes for CASGHSRGPIGELFF.

Notes on this clonotype: One junction end does not reproduce the germline sequence, and a read error may be involved. The gene calls are TRBV6-2 or TRBV6-3 and TRBJ1-6, with D unresolved. Germline CDR1 and CDR2: MNHEY and SVGEGT. The CDR3 has 17 residues. CDR3 in DNA: TGTGCCAGCAGTTACTCGTCACCCCTTATCTACAATTCACACCTCCACTTT. This encodes CASSYSSPLIYNSHLHF.

As for this clonotype: A read error likely explains this, since a far larger clone differs by one base. This chain links TRBV6-9 with TRBJ2-3; D uncertain. CDR1 and CDR2 from the germline V gene are MNHGY and SVAAGI. V was trimmed by 8 bases and J by 4 bases, leaving 7 bases between them. CDR3 length equals 11 residues. The CDR3 region is CASLAADTQYF. The CDR3 DNA is TGTGCCAGCTTGGCTGCAGATACGCAGTATTTT.

This clonotype was observed a single time. The genes are TRBV6-1 and TRBJ1-2, with 7 bases that match TRBD1. Germline V lookup: CDR1 MNHNS, CDR2 SASEGT. The V gene end was trimmed by 2 bases and the J gene end by 9 bases; junction bases not matched to a gene: 12. The CDR3 has 15 residues. The CDR3 sequence is CASSERQGTGGCYTF. CDR3 nucleotides: TGTGCCAGCAGTGAAAGACAGGGCACGGGGGGTTGCTACACCTTC.

The chain uses TRBV9 and TRBJ1-2; 9 bases agree with TRBD1. The trim removed 4 bases at V and 7 bases at J, leaving 11 bases unmatched. The CDR3 is 15 residues long. Germline V CDR1 and CDR2: SGDLS, YYNGEE. CDR3 residues: CASSLTTGGAGGYTF. The CDR3 nucleotides are TGTGCCAGCAGCTTAACTACAGGGGGCGCAGGTGGCTACACCTTC.

This clonotype was counted many times. J is TRBJ1-2 and V is TRBV7-2; tentatively, D is TRBD1 (5 bases). The CDR3 is 15 amino acids. Germline V gene data show CDR1 as SGHTA and CDR2 as FQGNSA. Trimming removed 2 bases from V and 2 bases from J, with 12 bases in between. The CDR3 here is CASSLKGTENYGYTF. The CDR3 region has the DNA TGTGCCAGCAGCTTAAAGGGGACGGAGAACTATGGCTACACCTTC.

There are many counts of this clonotype. The chain joins TRBV5-1 to TRBJ1-2; 9 nucleotides align to TRBD1. The ends lost 4 bases at V and 6 bases at J; junction bases unmatched: 10. This CDR3 is built from 15 residues. Germline-derived CDR1 and CDR2 are SGHRS and YFSETQ. CDR3 sequence: CASSLTPDRGDGYTF. In nucleotides, the CDR3 is TGCGCCAGCAGCCTTACCCCGGACAGGGGAGATGGCTACACCTTC.

This clonotype was picked up many times. This sequence joins TRBV19 and TRBJ2-4; D gene uncertain. The germline V and J ends were trimmed by 3 bases and 3 bases, with 9 bases remaining between them. CDR3 size: 14 residues. CDR1 is LNHDA and CDR2 is SQIVND in the germline V gene (reference sequence). CDR3 protein: CASSIWVGKNIQYF. Written as DNA, the CDR3 is TGTGCCAGTAGTATTTGGGTAGGCAAAAACATTCAGTACTTC. The full variable domain, its missing parts supplied by reference TRBV19 and TRBJ2-4, is DGGITQSPKYLFRKEGQNVTLSCEQNLNHDAMYWYRQDPGQGLRLIYYSQIVNDFQKGDIAEGYSVSREKKESFPLTVTSAQKNPTAFYLCASSIWVGKNIQYFGAGTRLSVL.

This clonotype came up many times. The V and J genes are TRBV7-2 and TRBJ2-3; tentative D call: TRBD1 (5 bases). There are 15 residues in the CDR3. The germline gives CDR1 SGHTA, CDR2 FQGNSA. V lost 5 bases, J lost 2 bases, and 14 bases lay in between. The DNA of the CDR3 is TGTGCCAGCAGCCCAACACAGGTTATCACAGATACGCAGTATTTT. It encodes CASSPTQVITDTQYF.